These T cell receptor beta chains were read from a single sample in a study of cytomegalovirus exposure and HLA in healthy donors. The protocol was immunoSEQ multiplex PCR, while the TCRdb copy is restricted to in-frame clones and leaves out a portion. The sample lists 150,000 to 180,000 clones; approximately 86% were seen once. The specimen was PBMCs. These receptors came from a man younger than 35 in good health and CMV-seropositive. CDR3s include the opening cysteine and the closing phenylalanine or tryptophan. A D gene is named only where the DNA matches it firmly. The size field is filled for only some rows; it gives once, few, many or a size class.

j_call	d_call	v_call	clone_size	cdr3_nt	cdr3_aa
TRBJ2-6	NA	TRBV5-1	once	TGCGCCAGCAGCCCCAGGCCGCGGGAAGGGGCCAACGTCCTGACTTTC	CASSPRPREGANVLTF
TRBJ1-6	NA	TRBV18	NA	TGTGCCAGCTCACCACGGGGTGGGGGGGATTCACCCCTCCACTTT	CASSPRGGGDSPLHF
TRBJ2-1	TRBD2	TRBV7-2	NA	TGTGCCAGCAGCTCCGACTCGGGAGGGTACAATGAGCAGTTCTTC	CASSSDSGGYNEQFF
TRBJ2-7	TRBD1	TRBV2	NA	TGTGCCAGCATGCTGACAGGGGGCGCGGACGAGCAGTACTTC	CASMLTGGADEQYF
TRBJ1-1	NA	TRBV2	few	TGTGCCAGCAGTCCTAGGGGGATGAACACTGAAGCTTTCTTT	CASSPRGMNTEAFF
TRBJ2-2	NA	TRBV19	NA	TGTGCCAGTAGTATTTCGACAGCCTCCGGGGAGCTGTTTTTT	CASSISTASGELFF
TRBJ1-6	NA	TRBV6-5	NA	TGTGCCAGCAGTTACTCTTACACGTTGAACACCCTCCACTTT	CASSYSYTLNTLHF
TRBJ2-2	NA	TRBV4-2	NA	TGTGCCAGCAACACACAAACCGGGGAGCTGTTTTTT	CASNTQTGELFF
TRBJ2-2	NA	TRBV2	NA	TGTGCCAGCAGTGGGCTCCAGGTCCCCGGGGAGCTGTTTTTT	CASSGLQVPGELFF
TRBJ2-1	TRBD2	TRBV5-1	NA	TGCGCCAGCAGCCCTAGGACTAGCGACGATGAGCAGTTCTTC	CASSPRTSDDEQFF
TRBJ2-3	TRBD2	TRBV6-5	NA	TGTGCCAGCAGAGGTAGCGGGGGGGGCACAGATACGCAGTATTTT	CASRGSGGGTDTQYF
TRBJ2-1	TRBD2	TRBV7-9	NA	TGTGCCAGCAGCTTAAGACTGGTTAGCGGGGCTGCGTGGGATGAGCAGTTCTTC	CASSLRLVSGAAWDEQFF
TRBJ1-5	NA	TRBV7-2	NA	TGTGCCAGCAGCCCGGGAAATCAGCCCCAGCATTTT	CASSPGNQPQHF
TRBJ2-1	TRBD2	TRBV19	NA	TGTGCCAGTAGTACCCCAGGGACTAGCGGGGTCGATCCCTACAATGAGCAGTTCTTC	CASSTPGTSGVDPYNEQFF
TRBJ2-7	NA	TRBV9	once	TGTGCCAGCAACCCATATGGGGACTTAGGCTACGAGCAGTACTTC	CASNPYGDLGYEQYF
TRBJ2-2	NA	TRBV27	once	TGTGCCAGCAGTTTTTACAGCTCGAACACCGGGGAGCTGTTTTTT	CASSFYSSNTGELFF
TRBJ2-3	TRBD1	TRBV4-2	NA	TGTGCCAGCAGCCCCGGACAGGGGGTTGGGGATACGCAGTATTTT	CASSPGQGVGDTQYF
TRBJ1-2	TRBD1	TRBV20-1	NA	TGCAGTGCTAGAAGGCAGGGGGCCTACACCTTC	CSARRQGAYTF
TRBJ2-1	NA	TRBV7-9	NA	TGTGCCAGCAGCTCTACCCGCAGGGATCCCAATGAGCAGTTCTTC	CASSSTRRDPNEQFF
TRBJ2-5	NA	TRBV6-6	NA	TGTGCCAGCAGCCCCGGGGGCCAAGAGACCCAGTACTTC	CASSPGGQETQYF
TRBJ2-1	NA	TRBV7-8	NA	TGTGCCAGCAGCTTATTCTTCGGGGGAACCTACAATGAGCAGTTCTTC	CASSLFFGGTYNEQFF
TRBJ1-1	TRBD1	TRBV6-5	NA	TGTGCCAGCAGTTACTCCTTTGGGACAGGGGGGGCTGAAGCTTTCTTT	CASSYSFGTGGAEAFF
TRBJ1-1	TRBD1	TRBV30	NA	TGTGCCTGGAGCCGGGGACAGGGGACAGCTTTCTTT	CAWSRGQGTAFF
TRBJ1-3	NA	TRBV5-1	NA	TGCGCCAGCAGCTTGTTAACAGGGTCTGGAAACACCATATATTTT	CASSLLTGSGNTIYF
TRBJ2-3	NA	TRBV30	NA	TGTGCCTGGAGTCCCCACGGACTTGGTACGCAGTATTTT	CAWSPHGLGTQYF
TRBJ2-1	NA	TRBV15	NA	TGTGCCACCAGCACCCCTGGCTGGGAGTCCTATGAGCAGTTCTTC	CATSTPGWESYEQFF
TRBJ1-3	TRBD1	TRBV18	NA	TGTGCCAGCTCACCAGGTGCCAGGGGGCCTGGAAACACCATATATTTT	CASSPGARGPGNTIYF
TRBJ2-1	NA	TRBV27	NA	TGTGCCAGCGTAATATCCAATGAGCAGTTCTTC	CASVISNEQFF
TRBJ1-1	NA	TRBV25-1	NA	TGTGCCAGCAGTGAACTCGAGAGAGGCACTGAAGCTTTCTTT	CASSELERGTEAFF